The 26 T cell receptor beta chains presented below share a single source sample, sequenced in a study of cytomegalovirus exposure and HLA in healthy donors. The PCR ran on 60 Vbeta and 13 Jbeta primers. Some clones are missing from TCRdb's copy, which holds only in-frame ones; the method was immunoSEQ multiplex PCR. Of nearly 100,000 clones in the sample, less than 9.5% were seen once. Sequenced input: PBMCs. These receptors all come from a man aged 50-60 years in good health and CMV-seropositive.

This clone came up a few times. The CDR3 nucleotides read TGTGCCAGCAGCCATGGACAGGGGAAAGAGACCCAGTACTTC. It translates to CASSHGQGKETQYF. The gene calls are TRBV7-2 and TRBJ2-5; 9 nucleotides agree with TRBD1. The germline V gene has CDR1 SGHTA and CDR2 FQGNSA. J lost 3 bases, V lost 5 bases, and 4 bases had no gene match. The CDR3 contains 14 residues.

The V call is TRBV10-3, the J call TRBJ2-7; perhaps TRBD2 as D (5 bases). V was cut by 0 bases and J by 0 bases, with 12 bases left in between. Germline V CDR1 and CDR2: ENHRY, SYGVKD. This CDR3 region has 16 residues. CDR3 nucleotide sequence: TGTGCCATCAGTGAGTCTTATGGACTGGGCTCCTACGAGCAGTACTTC. Encoded protein: CAISESYGLGSYEQYF.

The chain carries TRBV11-2 and TRBJ2-1; 12 bases agree with TRBD2. Germline V gene data show CDR1 as SGHAT and CDR2 as FQNNGV. There are 16 residues in the CDR3. V lost 3 bases, J lost 7 bases, and 7 bases stayed unmatched. CDR3 bases: TGTGCCAGCAGCTTCCAGACTAGCGGGGGCATTAATGAGCAGTTCTTC. Protein sequence: CASSFQTSGGINEQFF.

The chain recombines TRBV29-1 with TRBJ2-1; 8 nucleotides line up with TRBD2. The germline V gene encodes CDR1 SQVTM and CDR2 ANQGSEA. This CDR3 region has 14 residues. Germline trimming cut 2 bases from V and 4 bases from J; bases unmatched to any gene: 4. CDR3 bases: TGCAGCGTTGAAAAAGGCGGGAGGTACAATGAGCAGTTCTTC. Its translation: CSVEKGGRYNEQFF.

This clone was seen a handful of times. V and J are TRBV27 and TRBJ1-5; 10 bases match TRBD1. With 5 bases clipped from V and 11 bases from J, the junction kept 9 bases outside the gene matches. The CDR3 spans 14 residues. Germline V gene lookup returns CDR1 MNHEY and CDR2 SMNVEV (reference sequence). The CDR3 nucleotides are TGTGCCAGCAGTCCGGGACAGGGGTATATATCCCAGCATTTT. Translation gives CASSPGQGYISQHF.

This clone came up a few times. The J gene is TRBJ1-2, the V gene TRBV28, with TRBD1 matching over 8 bases. CDR3 length equals 14 residues. Germline values: CDR1 MDHEN, CDR2 SYDVKM. Trimming cost V 5 bases and J 4 bases; bases outside gene matches: 6. CDR3 DNA: TGTGCCAGCAGTCAAGGGACAGGCCGCTATGGCTACACCTTC. Translated: CASSQGTGRYGYTF.

The chain links TRBV27 to TRBJ2-1; the D gene is possibly TRBD1 (5 bases). This CDR3 is built from 13 residues. Germline CDR1 reads MNHEY; CDR2 reads SMNVEV (reference sequence). Trimming cost V 3 bases and J 8 bases, with 11 bases left between them. CDR3: CASSFKLGHEQFF. Written as DNA, the CDR3 is TGTGCCAGCAGTTTTAAACTGGGGCATGAGCAGTTCTTC.

Only a few counts were recorded for this clone. The chain links TRBV7-9 to TRBJ2-7, with 8 bases aligning to TRBD1. Germline CDR1 and CDR2: SEHNR and FQNEAQ (reference sequence). J gave up 5 bases and V 5 bases, and 8 bases lay outside the gene matches. The CDR3 has 14 residues. The CDR3 DNA reads as TGTGCCAGCAGCGTCACCAGGGGGCCACACGAGCAGTACGTC. Translated: CASSVTRGPHEQYV.

This clone was found a few times. The genes are TRBV12-5 and TRBJ2-7; the match to TRBD2 covers 10 bases. Germline lookup yields CDR1 LGHNT and CDR2 FRNRAP. The length of the CDR3 is 17 residues. With V trimmed by 2 bases and J by 1 base, 8 bases remained unmatched. In DNA, the CDR3 is TGTGCTAGTGGTTTGCCTAGCGGGAGTAGCGGGTCCTACGAGCAGTACTTC. It specifies CASGLPSGSSGSYEQYF.

V and J are TRBV28 and TRBJ2-7; a possible D gene is TRBD1 (5 bases). The germline V gene has CDR1 MDHEN and CDR2 SYDVKM. CDR3 length: 14 amino acids. V was trimmed by 4 bases and J by 1 base, leaving 11 bases between them. The DNA of the CDR3 is TGTGCCAGCAGTTACAGGTCCGGGTCCTACGAGCAGTACTTC. This codes for CASSYRSGSYEQYF. Drawing the rest from reference TRBV28 and TRBJ2-7, the complete variable domain is DVKVTQSSRYLVKRTGEKVFLECVQDMDHENMFWYRQDPGLGLRLIYFSYDVKMKEKGDIPEGYSVSREKKERFSLILESASTNQTSMYLCASSYRSGSYEQYFGPGTRLTVT.

The CDR3 region has the DNA TGTGCCAGCAGCTTGGTTAGCGGGAGGCAAGATACGCAGTATTTT. Protein sequence: CASSLVSGRQDTQYF. The chain combines TRBV5-4 with TRBJ2-3, with TRBD2 identical over 10 bases. With V trimmed by 0 bases and J by 5 bases, 3 bases remained unmatched. This CDR3 contains 15 residues. CDR1 SGHNT and CDR2 YYREEE come from the germline V gene (reference sequence).

To note about this clone: Other DNA sequences in the same sample also yield this CDR3. The CDR3 DNA follows: TGCGCCAGCAGCTTACAGGGTGATGGCTACACCTTC. Its translation is CASSLQGDGYTF. The chain links TRBV5-1 to TRBJ1-2, with D tentatively TRBD1 (6 bases). V lost 2 bases to trimming and J lost 6 bases, with 8 bases between them. CDR1 and CDR2 from the germline V gene are SGHRS and YFSETQ. This CDR3 is built from 12 residues.

V is TRBV7-3 and J is TRBJ1-1; maybe TRBD1 (5 bases). Germline V gene data show CDR1 as SGHTA and CDR2 as FQGTGA. V was pared by 4 bases and J by 1 base, with 25 bases between. This CDR3 is built from 19 residues. The CDR3 region has the DNA TGTGCCAGCAGCTCAAGGGCCCGGGGGGAGGGTTTAGGGAACACTGAAGCTTTCTTT. Protein: CASSSRARGEGLGNTEAFF.

The chain has TRBV4-2 and TRBJ2-2; a possible D gene is TRBD1 (6 bases). Germline CDR1 and CDR2: LGHNA and YNFKEQ. The CDR3 is 18 amino acids. Trimming stripped 4 bases from V and 0 bases from J, with 18 bases between. CDR3 region: CASSRARGTDSNTGELFF. CDR3 sequence (DNA): TGTGCCAGCAGCCGCGCGAGGGGGACCGACTCGAACACCGGGGAGCTGTTTTTT.

This clone was observed a single time. V is TRBV9 and J is TRBJ2-2; perhaps TRBD1 as D (5 bases). Per the germline V gene, CDR1 is SGDLS and CDR2 is YYNGEE. The CDR3 consists of 15 residues. V was shortened by 4 bases and J by 5 bases, with 15 bases between the two germline ends. CDR3 nucleotides: TGTGCCAGCAGCCCGACACTCCCAGGGACCGGGGAGCTGTTTTTT. Residues: CASSPTLPGTGELFF.

V is TRBV10-3 and J is TRBJ2-5; tentative D call: TRBD2 (6 bases). The germline V gene encodes CDR1 ENHRY and CDR2 SYGVKD. This CDR3 has 14 residues. V was cut by 2 bases and J by 4 bases, with 11 bases left in between. CDR3 region: CAISEGSGRETQYF. The CDR3 DNA sequence: TGTGCCATCAGTGAGGGTAGCGGTCGAGAGACCCAGTACTTC.

This clone was counted only a few times. The chain links TRBV6-1 to TRBJ1-5, with D possibly matching TRBD1 (6 bases). Germline V CDR1 and CDR2: MNHNS, SASEGT. With 6 bases removed from V and 6 bases from J, the gap between germline ends came to 18 bases. This CDR3 is built from 15 residues. The CDR3 DNA reads as TGTGCCAGCAGCGGCCGGGGGGGGGCCAGTCAGCCCCAGCATTTT. Residues: CASSGRGGASQPQHF.

A few counts support this clone. Other DNA sequences in the same sample also yield this CDR3. The CDR3 DNA is TGTGCCTGGAGTGTACTAAGCACAGATACGCAGTATTTT. It codes for CAWSVLSTDTQYF. V gene TRBV30 combines with J gene TRBJ2-3; D uncertain. Per the germline V gene, CDR1 is GTSNPN and CDR2 is SVGIG (reference sequence). There are 13 residues in the CDR3. V lost 0 bases, J lost 0 bases, and 4 bases lay in between.

This clone was counted at least ten times. This chain uses TRBV9 with TRBJ2-1; D perhaps matches TRBD1 (5 bases). Germline CDR1 and CDR2: SGDLS and YYNGEE. The CDR3 consists of 12 residues. Trimming removed 3 bases at V and 7 bases at J, with 8 bases between. The CDR3 loop is CASSEQGNEQFF. The DNA for the CDR3 is TGTGCCAGCAGCGAGCAGGGAAATGAGCAGTTCTTC. The full variable domain, completed using reference TRBV9 and TRBJ2-1, is DSGVTQTPKHLITATGQRVTLRCSPRSGDLSVYWYQQSLDQGLQFLIQYYNGEERAKGNILERFSAQQFPDLHSELNLSSLELGDSALYFCASSEQGNEQFFGPGTRLTVL.

This clone was observed a few times. CDR3 sequence (DNA): TGTGCCAGCAGCTGGACAGGGAACACCATATATTTT. Translation gives CASSWTGNTIYF. This sequence joins TRBV6-6 and TRBJ1-3; 8 bases are a match to TRBD1. In germline, CDR1 is MNHNY, CDR2 SVGAGI (reference sequence). CDR3 length: 12 amino acids. The J segment lost 7 bases and the V segment lost 6 bases, leaving 2 bases of the junction unmatched.

This clone occurred a few times. This sequence joins TRBV6-1 and TRBJ1-5, with TRBD1 matching 10 bases. This CDR3 has 16 residues. The V gene's germline CDR1 is MNHNS and CDR2 SASEGT. After removal of 4 bases from V and 6 bases from J, the junction contained 9 bases not matched to a gene. This CDR3 is CASSGGQGWFSQPQHF. CDR3 coding DNA: TGTGCCAGCAGTGGGGGACAGGGGTGGTTCAGTCAGCCCCAGCATTTT.

The V gene is TRBV27, the J gene TRBJ2-7; D remains ambiguous. CDR1 MNHEY and CDR2 SMNVEV come from the germline V gene (reference sequence). The CDR3 has 15 residues. V gave up 2 bases and J gave up 0 bases, with 11 bases separating them. The CDR3 is CASSLRASGSYEQYF. The DNA for the CDR3 is TGTGCCAGCAGTTTACGTGCCAGTGGCTCCTACGAGCAGTACTTC.

The chain is built from TRBV19 and TRBJ2-1; no reliable D call. V lost 5 bases and J 2 bases, leaving 10 bases between the germline ends. This CDR3 contains 14 residues. Per germline, CDR1 LNHDA and CDR2 SQIVND (reference sequence). In nucleotides, the CDR3 is TGTGCCAGTAGTCTAAAGAGCGCCTACAATGAGCAGTTCTTC. Its translation: CASSLKSAYNEQFF.

A few counts support this clone. This chain connects TRBV2 to TRBJ2-1; 8 bases line up with TRBD2. V shed 6 bases and J 2 bases; nucleotides not matched to a gene: 6. The CDR3 covers 15 residues. Germline V gene sequence: CDR1 SNHLY, CDR2 FYNNEI. This CDR3 is CASRPGGLAYNEQFF. CDR3 bases: TGTGCCAGCAGGCCCGGGGGACTAGCCTACAATGAGCAGTTCTTC. Full variable domain (remainder filled in from reference TRBV2 and TRBJ2-1): EPEVTQTPSHQVTQMGQEVILRCVPISNHLYFYWYRQILGQKVEFLVSFYNNEISEKSEIFDDQFSVERPDGSNFTLKIRSTKLEDSAMYFCASRPGGLAYNEQFFGPGTRLTVL.

This clone has a handful of counts. The CDR3 region is CASSPWGQGAIRRNQPQHF. The CDR3 DNA reads as TGTGCCAGCAGCCCGTGGGGACAGGGGGCGATAAGACGCAATCAGCCCCAGCATTTT. The chain employs TRBV7-8 and TRBJ1-5; 12 bases are a match to TRBD1. CDR3 size: 19 residues. V gave up 5 bases and J gave up 2 bases; unmatched junction bases: 13. Germline V gene sequence: CDR1 SGHVS, CDR2 FQNEAQ.

The chain combines TRBV7-8 with TRBJ1-1; weak D call: TRBD1 (6 bases). Between the trimmed V and J ends, which lost 5 bases and 1 base, there was a span of 8 bases. The V gene's germline CDR1 is SGHVS and CDR2 FQNEAQ. CDR3 length: 13 residues. The CDR3 sequence is CASSRGGNTEAFF. The CDR3, as DNA: TGTGCCAGCAGCAGAGGGGGGAACACTGAAGCTTTCTTT.